The source of this TCR beta chain is a study of cytomegalovirus exposure and HLA in healthy donors. General observations from the study: Later analysis identified a missense DCLRE1C variant that was linked to TCR beta V- and J-gene trimming. The classifier reportedly diagnosed cytomegalovirus status with high sensitivity and specificity.

Vbeta (60) and Jbeta (13) primers were used in the PCR. TCRdb keeps only in-frame clones here, not all; method: immunoSEQ multiplex PCR. This sample carries over 200,000 clones, about three quarters of them seen once, and the ten largest clones take less than 3%. Note on this clone: Antigen specificity is unknown.

This TCR was sampled from a woman aged 55 to 70 in good health and CMV-seropositive. Sample: PBMCs.

The CDR3 DNA is TGTGCCAGCAGTCAGGGTGAAAAACTGTTTTTT. It translates to CASSQGEKLFF. The genes are TRBV6-1 and TRBJ1-4; D possibly corresponds to TRBD1 (5 bases). The CDR3 covers 11 residues. V was pared by 5 bases and J by 7 bases, with 5 bases between. Germline V gene sequence: CDR1 MNHNS, CDR2 SASEGT.